Sequencing of this T cell receptor beta chain was carried out in a study of control samples from healthy donors and cancer patients (dated by TCRdb to about 2020). The CDR3 contains 16 residues, cysteine and phenylalanine counted. The DNA shown is the 48-base CDR3, in frame from base 1. V drops 4 bases and J drops 6 bases, leaving 19 bases in between. The germline V gene yields MNHNS for CDR1 and SASEGT for CDR2. The library was built by means of the immunoSEQ multiplex PCR assay. TCRdb carries this immuneACCESS record with in-frame sequences only. Its versions omit some clonotypes, under half of them owing to an unresolved V gene in the studies checked, with the rest unexplained. The sample contains some 120,000 clones, more than 75% of them found a single time. Together, the top ten hold over 2% of the sample. Concerning this clone itself: This clone's antigen is unknown. No base-level quality is on record; no much larger clone is a single base apart.

The sample taken for sequencing was blood. The clonotype was recovered from a woman in her sixties or seventies in good health. The chain is assembled from TRBV6-1 and TRBJ1-3; the D region possibly corresponds to TRBD1 (5 bases align). The DNA sequence is given as TGTGCCAGCAGTGTGTTGAGGGGCAGCGCCCTAAACACCATATATTTT. Its protein is CASSVLRGSALNTIYF.